This TCR beta chain is from a study of blood T cell repertoires in COVID-19. Study in general: In each case, the material was cDNA or gDNA derived from T cells, B-cell-depleted T cells, or PBMCs.

Generated by immunoSEQ multiplex PCR, the TCRdb table keeps only in-frame clones and is missing some. Altogether around 400,000 clones are present, just over 90% being singletons, with the ten largest covering 0.8% to 0.9%. The CDR3 contains 10 residues. Germline V gene data show CDR1 as DFQATT and CDR2 as SNEGSKA (reference sequence). V lost 3 bases, J lost 10 bases, and 8 bases lay in between. The rearrangement uses TRBV20-1 and TRBJ2-3; no definite D call. The sample comprised PBMCs or T cells enriched from blood (not recorded which). The TCR originated in a woman in her thirties or forties who had been exposed to COVID-19. The CDR3 bases are TGCAGTGCTAGCGACAATGCGCAGTATTTT. The encoded protein is CSASDNAQYF.